The present TCR beta chain was sequenced within a study of T cell responses to AZD1222 COVID-19 vaccine. Data came from immunoSEQ multiplex PCR; TCRdb stores just in-frame clones and leaves some out. This table has 120,000 to 150,000 clones, around 88% appearing once. Germline V gene sequence: CDR1 SNHLY, CDR2 FYNNEI. This CDR3 has 15 residues. V lost 4 bases to trimming and J lost 4 bases; unmatched junction nucleotides: 9. This chain joins TRBV2 and TRBJ1-1, with TRBD1 matching over 7 bases. The sample consisted of peripheral blood, taken on day 0 of MenACWY control vaccination. This clonotype was obtained from an adult in good health. Written as DNA, the CDR3 is TGTGCCAGCAGTGCTTGGCAGGGGGATAGCACTGAAGCTTTCTTT. This sequence encodes CASSAWQGDSTEAFF. Full variable domain (rest looked up from reference TRBV2 and TRBJ1-1): EPEVTQTPSHQVTQMGQEVILRCVPISNHLYFYWYRQILGQKVEFLVSFYNNEISEKSEIFDDQFSVERPDGSNFTLKIRSTKLEDSAMYFCASSAWQGDSTEAFFGQGTRLTVV.